The clone carrying this T cell receptor beta chain was detected a few times. This sample is part of a study of blood T cell repertoires in COVID-19. Sequencing used immunoSEQ multiplex PCR; TCRdb keeps in-frame clones, though not all of them. The sample includes approximately 290,000 clones, approximately 83% of them seen just once. V shed 3 bases and J shed 1 base, with 6 bases lying between them. Germline CDR1 reads MDHEN; CDR2 reads SYDVKM. CDR3 length: 13 residues. The sequence came from a woman in her twenties or thirties who had recovered from COVID-19. This chain joins TRBV28 and TRBJ1-1; D is unresolved. Sequenced: PBMCs or T cells enriched from blood (not recorded which). CDR3 amino acids: CASSFPGNTEAFF. CDR3 nucleotide sequence: TGTGCCAGCAGTTTCCCAGGGAACACTGAAGCTTTCTTT.